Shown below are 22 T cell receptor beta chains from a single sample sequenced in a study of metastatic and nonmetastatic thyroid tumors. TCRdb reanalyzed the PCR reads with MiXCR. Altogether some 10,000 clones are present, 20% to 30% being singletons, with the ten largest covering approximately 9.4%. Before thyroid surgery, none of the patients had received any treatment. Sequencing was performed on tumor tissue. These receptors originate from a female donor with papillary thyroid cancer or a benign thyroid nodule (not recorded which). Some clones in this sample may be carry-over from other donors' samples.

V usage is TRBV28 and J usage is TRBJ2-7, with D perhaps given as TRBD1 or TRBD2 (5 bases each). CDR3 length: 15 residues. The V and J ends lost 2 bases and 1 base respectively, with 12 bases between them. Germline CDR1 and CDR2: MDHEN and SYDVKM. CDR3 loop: CASSLSEGPSYEQYF. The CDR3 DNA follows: TGTGCCAGCAGTTTAAGCGAGGGACCATCCTACGAGCAGTACTTC.

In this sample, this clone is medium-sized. The CDR3 sequence is CASKDWDEQFF. The DNA of the CDR3 is TGTGCCAGCAAGGACTGGGATGAGCAGTTCTTC. The chain combines TRBV11-2 with TRBJ2-1, with D tentatively TRBD2 (5 bases). V dropped 7 bases and J dropped 8 bases, with 9 bases sitting between them. CDR3 length equals 11 residues. Per the germline V gene, CDR1 is SGHAT and CDR2 is FQNNGV.

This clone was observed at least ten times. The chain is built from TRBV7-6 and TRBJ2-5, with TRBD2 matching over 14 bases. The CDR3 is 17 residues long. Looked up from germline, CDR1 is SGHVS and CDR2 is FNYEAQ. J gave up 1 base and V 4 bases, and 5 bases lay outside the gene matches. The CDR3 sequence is CASSYGTSGSTQETQYF. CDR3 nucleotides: TGTGCCAGCAGCTACGGGACTAGCGGGAGCACCCAAGAGACCCAGTACTTC.

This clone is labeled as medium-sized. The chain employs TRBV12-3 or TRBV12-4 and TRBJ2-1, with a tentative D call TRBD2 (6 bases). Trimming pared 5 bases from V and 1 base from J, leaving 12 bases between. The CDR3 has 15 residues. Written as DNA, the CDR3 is TGTGCCAGCAGTCCTAGCGTTCGATCCTACAATGAGCAGTTCTTC. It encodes CASSPSVRSYNEQFF.

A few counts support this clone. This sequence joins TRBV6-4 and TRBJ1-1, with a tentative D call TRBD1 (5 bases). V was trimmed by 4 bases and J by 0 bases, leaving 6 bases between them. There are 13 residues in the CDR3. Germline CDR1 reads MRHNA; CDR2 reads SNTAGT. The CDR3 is CASSVTVNTEAFF. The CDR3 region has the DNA TGTGCCAGCAGTGTGACAGTGAACACTGAAGCTTTCTTT.

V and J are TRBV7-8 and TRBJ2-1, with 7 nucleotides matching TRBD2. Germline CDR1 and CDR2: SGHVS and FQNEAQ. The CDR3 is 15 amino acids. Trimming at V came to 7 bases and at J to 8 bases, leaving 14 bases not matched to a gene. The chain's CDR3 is CASTFPGPREDEQFF. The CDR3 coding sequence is TGTGCCAGCACCTTTCCGGGGCCCCGGGAGGATGAGCAGTTCTTC.

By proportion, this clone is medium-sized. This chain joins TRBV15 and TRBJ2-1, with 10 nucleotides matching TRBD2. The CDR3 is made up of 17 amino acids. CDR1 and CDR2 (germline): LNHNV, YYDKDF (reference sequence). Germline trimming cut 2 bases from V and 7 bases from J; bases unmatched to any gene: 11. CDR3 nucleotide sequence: TGTGCCACCAGCAGACTTCTAGCGGGAGTGAGTAGGAATGAGCAGTTCTTC. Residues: CATSRLLAGVSRNEQFF.

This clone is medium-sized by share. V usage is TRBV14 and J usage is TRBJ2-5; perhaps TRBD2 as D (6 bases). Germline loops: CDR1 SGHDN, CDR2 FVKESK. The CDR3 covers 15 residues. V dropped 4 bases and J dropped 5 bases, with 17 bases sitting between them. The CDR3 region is CASSRPGAGAETQYF. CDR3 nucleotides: TGTGCCAGCAGCCGGCCGGGAGCCGGGGCGGAGACCCAGTACTTC.

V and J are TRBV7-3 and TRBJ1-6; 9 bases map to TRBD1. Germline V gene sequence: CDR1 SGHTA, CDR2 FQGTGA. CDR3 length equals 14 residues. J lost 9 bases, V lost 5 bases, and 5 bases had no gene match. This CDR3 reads CASSLGQGSSPLHF. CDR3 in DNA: TGTGCCAGCAGCCTGGGACAGGGAAGTTCACCCCTCCACTTT.

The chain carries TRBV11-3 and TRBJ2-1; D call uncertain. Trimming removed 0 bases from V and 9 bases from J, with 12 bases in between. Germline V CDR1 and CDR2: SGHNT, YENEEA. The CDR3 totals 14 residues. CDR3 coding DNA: TGTGCCAGCAGCTTAGATTTTTGGTCAGGTGAGCAGTTCTTC. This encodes CASSLDFWSGEQFF.

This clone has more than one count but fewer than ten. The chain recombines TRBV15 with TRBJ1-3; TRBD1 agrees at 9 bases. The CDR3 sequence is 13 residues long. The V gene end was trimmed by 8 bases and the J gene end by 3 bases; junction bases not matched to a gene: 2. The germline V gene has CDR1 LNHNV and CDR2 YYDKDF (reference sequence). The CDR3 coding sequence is TGTGCCACCGGGACAGGGTATGGAAACACCATATATTTT. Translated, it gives CATGTGYGNTIYF.

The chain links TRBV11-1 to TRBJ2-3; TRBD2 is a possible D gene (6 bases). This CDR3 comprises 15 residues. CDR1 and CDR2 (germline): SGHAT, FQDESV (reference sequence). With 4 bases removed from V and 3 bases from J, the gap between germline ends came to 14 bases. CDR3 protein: CASSSNGRETDTQYF. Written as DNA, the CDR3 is TGTGCCAGCAGCTCTAATGGACGGGAGACAGATACGCAGTATTTT.

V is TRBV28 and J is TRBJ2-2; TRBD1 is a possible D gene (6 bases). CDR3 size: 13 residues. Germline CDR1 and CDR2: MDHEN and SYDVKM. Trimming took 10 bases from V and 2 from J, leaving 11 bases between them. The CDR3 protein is CATGDLNTGELFF. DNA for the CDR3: TGTGCCACAGGGGACCTAAACACCGGGGAGCTGTTTTTT. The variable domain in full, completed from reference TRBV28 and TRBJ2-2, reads DVKVTQSSRYLVKRTGEKVFLECVQDMDHENMFWYRQDPGLGLRLIYFSYDVKMKEKGDIPEGYSVSREKKERFSLILESASTNQTSMYLCATGDLNTGELFFGEGSRLTVL.

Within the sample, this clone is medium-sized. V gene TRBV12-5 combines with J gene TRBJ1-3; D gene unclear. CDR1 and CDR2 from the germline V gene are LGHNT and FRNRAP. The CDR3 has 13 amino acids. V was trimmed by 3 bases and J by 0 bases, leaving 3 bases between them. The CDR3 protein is CASGFNSGNTIYF. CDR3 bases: TGTGCTAGTGGTTTCAACTCTGGAAACACCATATATTTT.

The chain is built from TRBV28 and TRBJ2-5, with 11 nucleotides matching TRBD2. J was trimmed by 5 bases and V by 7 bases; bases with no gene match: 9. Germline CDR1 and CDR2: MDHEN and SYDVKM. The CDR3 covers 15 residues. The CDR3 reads CASTLDSGRAETQYF. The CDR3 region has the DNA TGTGCCAGCACCCTTGATAGCGGGAGGGCGGAGACCCAGTACTTC.

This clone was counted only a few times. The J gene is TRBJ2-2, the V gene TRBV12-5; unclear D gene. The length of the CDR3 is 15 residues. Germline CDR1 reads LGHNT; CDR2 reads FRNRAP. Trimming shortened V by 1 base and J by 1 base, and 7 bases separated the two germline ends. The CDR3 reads CASGLDRQNTGELFF. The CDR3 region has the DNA TGTGCTAGTGGTTTGGATAGGCAGAACACCGGGGAGCTGTTTTTT.

Here the CDR3 reads CASSLWSLAGGPGELFF. In DNA form, the CDR3 reads TGTGCCAGCAGTTTATGGAGTCTAGCGGGAGGGCCCGGGGAGCTGTTTTTT. This sequence joins TRBV28 and TRBJ2-2; 12 bases are a match to TRBD2. The CDR3 is made up of 17 amino acids. Losses at the gene ends were 0 bases for V and 6 bases for J; bases not matched to a gene: 5. In germline, CDR1 is MDHEN, CDR2 SYDVKM.

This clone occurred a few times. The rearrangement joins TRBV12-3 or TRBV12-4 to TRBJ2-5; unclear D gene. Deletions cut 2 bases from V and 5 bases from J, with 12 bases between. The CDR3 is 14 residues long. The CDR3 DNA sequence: TGTGCCAGCAGTTTAAAGGGCCCCCGGGAGACCCAGTACTTC. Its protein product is CASSLKGPRETQYF.

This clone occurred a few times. CDR3 sequence (DNA): TGTGCCAGTAGTATAACCCGGGAAAAACTGTTTTTT. This encodes CASSITREKLFF. The gene calls are TRBV19 and TRBJ1-4, with D hard to call. This CDR3 has 12 residues. V lost 2 bases to trimming and J lost 8 bases, with 6 bases between them. Germline V gene lookup returns CDR1 LNHDA and CDR2 SQIVND (reference sequence).

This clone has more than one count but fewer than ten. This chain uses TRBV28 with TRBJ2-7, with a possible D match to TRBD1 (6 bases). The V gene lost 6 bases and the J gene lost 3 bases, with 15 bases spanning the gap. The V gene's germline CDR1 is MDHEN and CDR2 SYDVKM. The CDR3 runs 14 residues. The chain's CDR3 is CASRGMLGGYEQYF. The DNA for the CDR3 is TGTGCCAGCAGAGGGATGTTAGGGGGCTACGAGCAGTACTTC.

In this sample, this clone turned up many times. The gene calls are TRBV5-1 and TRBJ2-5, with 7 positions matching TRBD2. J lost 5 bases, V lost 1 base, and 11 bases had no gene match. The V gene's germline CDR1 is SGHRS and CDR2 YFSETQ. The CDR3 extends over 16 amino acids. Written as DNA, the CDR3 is TGCGCCAGCAGCTTGTCTGAGTGGGAGGGCCGGGAGACCCAGTACTTC. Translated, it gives CASSLSEWEGRETQYF.

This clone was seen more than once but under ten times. CDR3 loop: CASRSRTSGNWEQFF. The CDR3 DNA follows: TGTGCCAGCAGGTCTCGGACTAGCGGGAACTGGGAGCAGTTCTTC. This rearrangement joins TRBV6-2 or TRBV6-3 to TRBJ2-1; TRBD2 agrees at 12 bases. With V trimmed by 6 bases and J by 10 bases, 10 bases remained unmatched. The germline CDR1 and CDR2 sequences are MNHEY and SVGEGT. CDR3 size: 15 residues.